This T cell receptor (beta chain) was profiled in a study of shared clonotypes between healthy human individuals. Study-level results: Memory subsets generally showed smaller estimated richness than naive subsets did.

For this clone: Its cognate antigen is unknown.

CDR1 and CDR2 (germline): SGDLS, YYNGEE. Trimming stripped 3 bases from V and 3 bases from J, with 13 bases between. The CDR3 is 14 residues long. Naive-designated CD8 cells lacked CD45RO, were positively enriched for CCR7, and omitted terminally differentiated effector memory CD45RA+ cells. Everyone who donated was a Caucasian adult who lived in Nashville, Tennessee. The table came from immunoSEQ multiplex PCR; TCRdb's copy has only in-frame clones and leaves some out. Here the sample spans millions of clones, just under 95% being singletons. The chain recombines TRBV9 with TRBJ2-7; the D gene could be TRBD1 or TRBD2 (6 bases each). The sample consisted of naive CD8+ T cells sorted from blood. The receptor was derived from a man aged 18 to 30 in good health. This CDR3 is CASSAGALDYEQYF. The CDR3 DNA is TGTGCCAGCAGCGCGGGGGCACTGGACTACGAGCAGTACTTC.